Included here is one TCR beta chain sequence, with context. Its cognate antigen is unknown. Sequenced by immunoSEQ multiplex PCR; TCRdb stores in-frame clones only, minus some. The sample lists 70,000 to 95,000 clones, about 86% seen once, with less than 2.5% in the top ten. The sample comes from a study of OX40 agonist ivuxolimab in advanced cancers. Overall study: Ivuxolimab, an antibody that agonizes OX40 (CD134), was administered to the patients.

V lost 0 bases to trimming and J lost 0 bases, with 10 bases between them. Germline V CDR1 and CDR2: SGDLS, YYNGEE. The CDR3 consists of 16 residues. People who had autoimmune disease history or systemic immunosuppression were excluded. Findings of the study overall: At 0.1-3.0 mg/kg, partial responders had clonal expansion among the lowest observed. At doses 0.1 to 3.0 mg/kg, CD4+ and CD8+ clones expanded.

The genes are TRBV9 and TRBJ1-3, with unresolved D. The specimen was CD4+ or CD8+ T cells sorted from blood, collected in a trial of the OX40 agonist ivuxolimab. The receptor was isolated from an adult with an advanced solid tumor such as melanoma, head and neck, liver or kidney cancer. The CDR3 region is CASSVEGRPSGNTIYF. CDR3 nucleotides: TGTGCCAGCAGCGTAGAGGGAAGGCCCTCTGGAAACACCATATATTTT.